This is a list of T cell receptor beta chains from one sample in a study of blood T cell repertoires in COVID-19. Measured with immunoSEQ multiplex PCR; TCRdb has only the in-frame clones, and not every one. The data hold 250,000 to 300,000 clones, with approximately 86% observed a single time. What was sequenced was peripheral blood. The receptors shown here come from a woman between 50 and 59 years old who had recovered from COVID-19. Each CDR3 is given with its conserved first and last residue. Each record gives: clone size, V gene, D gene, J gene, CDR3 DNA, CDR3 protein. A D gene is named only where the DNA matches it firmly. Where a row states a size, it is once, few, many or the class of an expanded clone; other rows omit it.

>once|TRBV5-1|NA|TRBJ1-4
TGCGCCAGCAGCCCAACAGGAACAACTAATGAAAAACTGTTTTTT
CASSPTGTTNEKLFF
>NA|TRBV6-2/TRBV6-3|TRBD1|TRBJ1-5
TGTGCCAGCAGCCGTGGACAGGTAGATTATAGCAATCAGCCCCAGCATTTT
CASSRGQVDYSNQPQHF
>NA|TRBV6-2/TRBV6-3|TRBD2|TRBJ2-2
TGTGCCAGCAGTTACTCGCGGGAGATGACCGGGGAGCTGTTTTTT
CASSYSREMTGELFF
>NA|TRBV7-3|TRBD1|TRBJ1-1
TGTGCCAGCAGCTCGTATGCTTTGGGACAGGGGAACACTGAAGCTTTCTTT
CASSSYALGQGNTEAFF
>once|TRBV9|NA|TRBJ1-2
TGTGCCAGCAGCTCCCCGAGAGGGGTAGAGGAGGGGTATGGCTACACCTTC
CASSSPRGVEEGYGYTF
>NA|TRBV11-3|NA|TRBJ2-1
TGTGCCAGCGGGGGACAATACAATGAGCAGTTCTTC
CASGGQYNEQFF
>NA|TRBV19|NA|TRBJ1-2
TGTGCCAGTAGTATAGCGAGCACCTCTAACTATGGCTACACCTTC
CASSIASTSNYGYTF
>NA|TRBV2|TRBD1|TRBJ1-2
TGTGCCAGCACCCAGGGGGCCGAAGATGGCTACACCTTC
CASTQGAEDGYTF
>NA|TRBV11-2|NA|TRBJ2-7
TGTGCCAGCAGCTTAGTGGGGCGGGACTACGAGCAGTACTTC
CASSLVGRDYEQYF
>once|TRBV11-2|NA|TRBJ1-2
TGTGCCAGCAGACGCGGACAGTACTATGGCTACACCTTC
CASRRGQYYGYTF
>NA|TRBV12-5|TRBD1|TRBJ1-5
TGTGCTAGTGGTCCTGGGACAGGGGTCCCTAGCAATCAGCCCCAGCATTTT
CASGPGTGVPSNQPQHF
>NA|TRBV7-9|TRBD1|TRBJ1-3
TGTGCCAGCTTACCGTGGACAGGTTATGGAAACACCATATATTTT
CASLPWTGYGNTIYF
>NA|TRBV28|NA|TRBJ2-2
TGTGCCAGCAGTTTACTCACCGGGGAGCTGTTTTTT
CASSLLTGELFF
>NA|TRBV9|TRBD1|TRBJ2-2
TGTGCCAGCAGCATAGGACAGGGGAGCACCGGGGAGCTGTTTTTT
CASSIGQGSTGELFF
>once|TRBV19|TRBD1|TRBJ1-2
TGTGCCAGTAGTTCCCGACAGACAGGGGCCCCGACCTTCAACTATGGCTACACCTTC
CASSSRQTGAPTFNYGYTF
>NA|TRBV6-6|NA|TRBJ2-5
TGTGCCAGCGAGATGTCTAGGGGCCAAGAGACCCAGTACTTC
CASEMSRGQETQYF
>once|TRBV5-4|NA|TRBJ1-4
TGTGCCAGCAGCTCGGACCGTTGGACAGAAAAACTGTTTTTT
CASSSDRWTEKLFF
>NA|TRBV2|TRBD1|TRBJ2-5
TGTGCCAGCAGGAAGGACAGGGGACAAGAGACCCAGTACTTC
CASRKDRGQETQYF
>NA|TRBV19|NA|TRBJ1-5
TGTGCCAGTAGTACCCTAGGGGTTCTTAGCAATCAGCCCCAGCATTTT
CASSTLGVLSNQPQHF
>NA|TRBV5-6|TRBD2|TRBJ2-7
TGTGCCAGCTGCCTAGGGACTAGCGGGGGGGGCTACGAGCAGTACTTC
CASCLGTSGGGYEQYF
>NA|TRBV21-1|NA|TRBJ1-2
TGTGCCAGCAGCAAATGTAAGGATGGGACAGTGTTCTATGGCTACACCTTC
CASSKCKDGTVFYGYTF
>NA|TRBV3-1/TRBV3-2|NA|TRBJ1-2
TGTGCCAGCAGCCACCGCGGGGGGGAAGGCTATGGCTACACCTTC
CASSHRGGEGYGYTF
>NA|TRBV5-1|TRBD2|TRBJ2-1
TGCGCCAGCAGCTTGCGCGGGGGGGCCATCGATGAGCAGTTCTTC
CASSLRGGAIDEQFF
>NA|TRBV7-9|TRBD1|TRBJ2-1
TGTGCCAGCAGCCAGGGGGTTGGGGACTACAATGAGCAGTTCTTC
CASSQGVGDYNEQFF
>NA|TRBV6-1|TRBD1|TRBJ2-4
TGTGCCAGCAGTGACAGGGGGCAGGTCAAAAACATTCAGTACTTC
CASSDRGQVKNIQYF
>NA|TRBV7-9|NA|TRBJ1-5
TGTGCCAGCAGCCCTGGGGCAGGGTATCAGCCCCAGCATTTT
CASSPGAGYQPQHF
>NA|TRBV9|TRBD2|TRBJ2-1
TGTGCCAGCAGTGCTAGCGGGAGGGCTTACAATGAGCAGTTCTTC
CASSASGRAYNEQFF
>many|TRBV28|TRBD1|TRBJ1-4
TGTGCCAGCCGTCCCGGGACAGGGGCGATTAATGAAAAACTGTTTTTT
CASRPGTGAINEKLFF
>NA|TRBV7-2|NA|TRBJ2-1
TGTGCCAGCAGCTTAGTAAGTGGAGGCATTCCTCCCTACAATGAGCAGTTCTTC
CASSLVSGGIPPYNEQFF
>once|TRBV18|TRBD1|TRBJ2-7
TGTGCCAGCTCACCACCGGGACAGGGGGGATACGAGCAGTACTTC
CASSPPGQGGYEQYF
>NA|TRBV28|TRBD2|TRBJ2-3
TGTGCCAGCAGTCCCTATTCAGGGACTAGTTTCACAGATACGCAGTATTTT
CASSPYSGTSFTDTQYF
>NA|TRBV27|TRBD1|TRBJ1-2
TGTGCCAGCAGTACGGGACAGGGGCCTCGTGGCTACACCTTC
CASSTGQGPRGYTF
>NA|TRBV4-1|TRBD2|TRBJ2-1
TGCGCCAGCAGCCTCTTCGGGACTAGCGGGGGCCCTAGCTACAATGAGCAGTTCTTC
CASSLFGTSGGPSYNEQFF
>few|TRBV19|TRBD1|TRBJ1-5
TGTGCCAGTAGTATCGGGACAGGGGGCGATCAGCCCCAGCATTTT
CASSIGTGGDQPQHF
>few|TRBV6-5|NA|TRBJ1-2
TGTGCCAGCGCCCGGGACTTAGGGGTCTATGGCTACACCTTC
CASARDLGVYGYTF
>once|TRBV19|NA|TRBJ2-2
TGTGCCAGTACGGTCGGGACCGGGGAGCTGTTTTTT
CASTVGTGELFF
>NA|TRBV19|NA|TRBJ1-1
TGTGCCAGTAAGAGAACGACAGGGAACACTGAAGCTTTCTTT
CASKRTTGNTEAFF
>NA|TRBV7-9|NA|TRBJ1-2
TGTGCCAGCAGCCCGGCAGGCAGTTGGTATGGCTACACCTTC
CASSPAGSWYGYTF
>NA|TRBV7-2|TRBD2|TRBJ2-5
TGTGCCAGCAGCTCCGGCGGTAGCGGGCAAGAGACCCAGTACTTC
CASSSGGSGQETQYF
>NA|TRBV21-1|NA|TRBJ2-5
TGTGCCAGCAGCCTGGGGACAGAAAAAGAGACCCAGTACTTC
CASSLGTEKETQYF
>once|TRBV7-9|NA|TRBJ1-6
TGTGCCAGCAGCTTAGAGGGAGAGGGAAATTCACCCCTCCACTTT
CASSLEGEGNSPLHF
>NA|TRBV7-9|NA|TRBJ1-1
TGTGCCAGCAGCCTCCCAGGGTCACCCCAGAACACTGAAGCTTTCTTT
CASSLPGSPQNTEAFF
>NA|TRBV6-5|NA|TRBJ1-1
TGTGCCAGCAGTTACTCAGGGAGAAATACTGAAGCTTTCTTT
CASSYSGRNTEAFF
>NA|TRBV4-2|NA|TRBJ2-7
TGTGCCAGCAGCCAGCTAGCTACACTTACCTACGAGCAGTACTTC
CASSQLATLTYEQYF
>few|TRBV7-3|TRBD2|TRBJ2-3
TGTGCCAGCAGCCGGATCCTCCTAGCGGGGGGGCCAAGGGATACGCAGTATTTT
CASSRILLAGGPRDTQYF
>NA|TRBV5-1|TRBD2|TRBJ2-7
TGCGCCAGCAGCTTAATCTCCGGGACTAGCCTGTACGAGCAGTACTTC
CASSLISGTSLYEQYF
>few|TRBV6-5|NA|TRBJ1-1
TGTGCCAGCAGGAGGTGGGAAGGGGACACTGAAGCTTTCTTT
CASRRWEGDTEAFF
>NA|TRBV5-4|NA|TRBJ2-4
TGTGCCAGCAGCTCGAGGGTTCAGGGACTGACAAGTAACATTCAGTACTTC
CASSSRVQGLTSNIQYF
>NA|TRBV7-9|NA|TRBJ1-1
TGTGCCAGCAGCTTAGCGCGGGGAACTGAAGCTTTCTTT
CASSLARGTEAFF